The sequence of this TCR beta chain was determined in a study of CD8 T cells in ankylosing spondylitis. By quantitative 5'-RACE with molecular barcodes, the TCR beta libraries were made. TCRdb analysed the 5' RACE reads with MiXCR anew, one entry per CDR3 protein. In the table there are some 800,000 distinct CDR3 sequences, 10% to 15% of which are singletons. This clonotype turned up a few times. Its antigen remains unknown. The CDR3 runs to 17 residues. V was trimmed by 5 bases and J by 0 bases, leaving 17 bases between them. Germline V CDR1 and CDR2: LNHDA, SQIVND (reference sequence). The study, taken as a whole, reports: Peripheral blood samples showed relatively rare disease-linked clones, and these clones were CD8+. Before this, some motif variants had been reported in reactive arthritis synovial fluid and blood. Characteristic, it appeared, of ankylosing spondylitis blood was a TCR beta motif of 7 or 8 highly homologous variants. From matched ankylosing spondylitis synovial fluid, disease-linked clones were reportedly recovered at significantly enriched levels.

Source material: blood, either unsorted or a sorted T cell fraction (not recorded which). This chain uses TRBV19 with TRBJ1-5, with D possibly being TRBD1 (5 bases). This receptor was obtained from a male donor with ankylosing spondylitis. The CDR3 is CASSPTRQFYSNQPQHF. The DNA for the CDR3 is TGTGCCAGTAGTCCAACCCGACAGTTTTATAGCAATCAGCCCCAGCATTTT.